This T cell receptor (beta chain) was profiled in a study of shared clonotypes between healthy human individuals. The CDR3 length is 16 residues. Deletions cut 1 base from V and 1 base from J, with 13 bases between. CDR1 is LNHDA and CDR2 is SQIVND in the germline V gene (reference sequence). Replicate PCRs run on sorted subsets employed 200 ng DNA, tens of thousands of T cell genomes. The repertoire was sequenced with immunoSEQ multiplex PCR; TCRdb's copy has only in-frame clones and lacks some. The data show roughly 1 million clones, more than 60% seen once. Among the donors, all were Caucasian adults who lived in Nashville, Tennessee.

The sample consisted of memory CD4+ T cells sorted from blood. Described subset: CD45RA-negative fraction. The gene calls are TRBV19 and TRBJ1-2; D gene unclear. The TCR comes from a man between 18 and 35 years old in good health. DNA for the CDR3: TGTGCCAGTAGTATAGGGCAGCCCACAGTTAACTATGGCTACACCTTC. Encoded protein: CASSIGQPTVNYGYTF.